This passage covers 32 T cell receptor beta chains from one sample sequenced in a study of human T cells and chemical hapten exposure. TCRdb passed the RACE reads through MiXCR, listing each CDR3 protein once. The profile shows approximately 90,000 distinct CDR3 sequences, about 8.5% of them singletons. Specified time point: pre-sensitization, week 0. Treatment meaning: therapeutic diphenylcyclopropenone sensitization with weekly scalp DPC. The specimen comprised whole blood, sampled in connection with sensitization to the hapten diphenylcyclopropenone (DPC). These receptors were obtained from a man aged 35-49 years with alopecia areata. Some clones in this sample may be carry-over from other donors' samples.

This chain joins TRBV6-1 and TRBJ1-4, with D perhaps TRBD1 (6 bases). Trimming stripped 1 base from V and 8 bases from J, with 17 bases between. Germline lookup yields CDR1 MNHNS and CDR2 SASEGT. The CDR3 is 16 amino acids. Written as DNA, the CDR3 is TGTGCCAGCAGTGAAGGGCTGAGAGGGGGGGAAGAAAAACTGTTTTTT. Residues: CASSEGLRGGEEKLFF.

This clonotype turned up a few times. Written as DNA, the CDR3 is TGTGCCAGCAGCTTATTAGAGAGCTCCTACAATGAGCAGTTCTTC. Its protein product is CASSLLESSYNEQFF. The chain uses TRBV11-2 and TRBJ2-1; D call uncertain. The CDR3 runs 15 residues. Germline CDR1 and CDR2: SGHAT and FQNNGV. V lost 2 bases and J 0 bases, leaving 8 bases between the germline ends.

J is TRBJ2-5 and V is TRBV9; D not certain. Germline CDR1 reads SGDLS; CDR2 reads YYNGEE. Trimming left V 3 bases short and J 5 bases short, with 11 bases between. The CDR3 runs to 13 residues. CDR3 bases: TGTGCCAGCAGCGCGGACCTAGAGGAGACCCAGTACTTC. It yields the protein CASSADLEETQYF.

This clonotype was seen only a few times. The chain combines TRBV29-1 with TRBJ2-7; no definite D call. CDR1 is SQVTM, CDR2 ANQGSEA, per germline. Deletions cut 0 bases from V and 2 bases from J, with 5 bases between. The CDR3 has 12 amino acids. DNA for the CDR3: TGCAGCGTTGAAGACTCGACCTACGAGCAGTACTTC. Translation gives CSVEDSTYEQYF.

The genes are TRBV5-1 and TRBJ1-1; TRBD1 might be the D (5 bases). V gave up 5 bases and J gave up 3 bases, with 11 bases separating them. The CDR3 is made up of 13 amino acids. Germline loops: CDR1 SGHRS, CDR2 YFSETQ. The CDR3 protein is CASRRGEDTEAFF. Written as DNA, the CDR3 is TGCGCCAGCAGACGAGGGGAGGACACTGAAGCTTTCTTT.

The sample holds many counts of this clonotype. The chain is built from TRBV2 and TRBJ2-3; D gene unclear. There are 12 residues in the CDR3. Deletions cut 8 bases from V and 9 bases from J, with 15 bases between. In germline, CDR1 is SNHLY, CDR2 FYNNEI. The CDR3, as DNA: TGTGCCAGCTCCCCGGGTCGAGCAACGCAGTATTTT. Translation gives CASSPGRATQYF.

This clonotype has at least ten counts. Here the CDR3 reads CASRVYPTANYGYTF. CDR3 nucleotides: TGTGCCAGCAGAGTTTATCCGACAGCTAACTATGGCTACACCTTC. The J gene is TRBJ1-2, the V gene TRBV28; D perhaps matches TRBD1 (5 bases). The CDR3 spans 15 residues. Looked up from germline, CDR1 is MDHEN and CDR2 is SYDVKM. The V end lost 6 bases, the J end lost 0 bases, and 14 bases lay between the germline ends.

This clonotype occurred many times. The chain employs TRBV6-6 and TRBJ1-6; a possible D gene is TRBD1 (5 bases). Germline CDR1 is MNHNY and CDR2 is SVGAGI (reference sequence). V lost 4 bases to trimming and J lost 6 bases, with 19 bases between them. This CDR3 is 17 amino acids long. The CDR3 DNA follows: TGTGCCAGCAGTTTAACGCCTCAGGGTTATAGTAATTCACCCCTCCACTTT. This codes for CASSLTPQGYSNSPLHF.

There are many counts of this clonotype. This chain connects TRBV7-9 to TRBJ2-5, with unresolved D. CDR1 and CDR2 from the germline V gene are SEHNR and FQNEAQ (reference sequence). V was pared by 5 bases and J by 0 bases, with 22 bases between. The CDR3 is 18 amino acids. CDR3: CASSPSGPNGPHQETQYF. CDR3 DNA sequence: TGTGCCAGCAGCCCCTCTGGGCCCAACGGCCCCCACCAAGAGACCCAGTACTTC.

The gene calls are TRBV20-1 and TRBJ2-1; D possibly corresponds to TRBD1 (5 bases). The V and J ends lost 1 base and 8 bases respectively, with 15 bases between them. In germline, CDR1 is DFQATT, CDR2 SNEGSKA (reference sequence). This CDR3 comprises 14 residues. DNA for the CDR3: TGCAGTGCTAGAGTCCGGTTCCAGGGCCATGAGCAGTTCTTC. It codes for CSARVRFQGHEQFF.

This clonotype was detected a few times. The chain is built from TRBV7-9 and TRBJ1-1; D not resolved. The CDR3 is 14 amino acids. The V end lost 5 bases, the J end lost 1 base, and 11 bases lay between the germline ends. The germline CDR1 and CDR2 sequences are SEHNR and FQNEAQ (reference sequence). In nucleotides, the CDR3 is TGTGCCAGCAGCGGCGGACCCGCGAACACTGAAGCTTTCTTT. Translated, it gives CASSGGPANTEAFF.

The table lists this clonotype with many counts. The V and J genes are TRBV4-2 and TRBJ1-3, with a possible D match to TRBD1 (5 bases). This CDR3 is 13 amino acids long. Deletions cut 1 base from V and 8 bases from J, with 9 bases between. The germline gives CDR1 LGHNA, CDR2 YNFKEQ. CDR3 amino acids: CASSQVGGDTIYF. In DNA, the CDR3 is TGTGCCAGCAGCCAAGTGGGGGGTGACACCATATATTTT.

The chain combines TRBV20-1 with TRBJ1-5; 7 nucleotides line up with TRBD1. Germline V CDR1 and CDR2: DFQATT, SNEGSKA (reference sequence). V gave up 2 bases and J gave up 2 bases; unmatched junction bases: 6. The CDR3 has 15 amino acids. This CDR3 reads CSARTVGQGNQPQHF. CDR3 nucleotide sequence: TGCAGTGCTAGAACCGTTGGACAGGGCAATCAGCCCCAGCATTTT.

This clonotype was recorded many times. The genes are TRBV28 and TRBJ1-6, with D perhaps matching TRBD1 (6 bases). CDR1 is MDHEN, CDR2 SYDVKM, per germline. Trimming removed 2 bases from V and 8 bases from J, with 13 bases in between. There are 15 residues in the CDR3. The CDR3 nucleotides read TGTGCCAGCAGTTTAGGACAGTATGCGCATTCACCCCTCCACTTT. Translating gives CASSLGQYAHSPLHF.

This chain links TRBV7-2 with TRBJ2-1, with 8 bases that match TRBD1. Germline values: CDR1 SGHTA, CDR2 FQGNSA. The CDR3 has 14 residues. Unmatched junction bases numbered 6, after V lost 5 bases and J lost 6 bases. The CDR3 sequence: CASSLGQGFNEQFF. The CDR3 DNA is TGTGCCAGCAGCCTAGGACAGGGCTTCAATGAGCAGTTCTTC.

This clonotype was seen many times. The rearrangement joins TRBV18 to TRBJ1-4; 8 bases fit TRBD1. Trimming removed 3 bases from V and 8 bases from J; junction bases left unmatched: 2. The CDR3 runs 13 residues. Germline V gene sequence: CDR1 KGHSH, CDR2 LQKENI. The CDR3 sequence is CASSPGQDEKLFF. The CDR3 nucleotides read TGTGCCAGCTCACCGGGACAGGACGAAAAACTGTTTTTT.

This clonotype has only a few counts. V usage is TRBV5-1 and J usage is TRBJ2-7; TRBD1 aligns across 10 bases. The J segment lost 4 bases and the V segment lost 7 bases, leaving 5 bases of the junction unmatched. The germline gives CDR1 SGHRS, CDR2 YFSETQ. This CDR3 has 13 residues. The CDR3 DNA sequence: TGCGCCAGCCGAACGGGACAGGGGTACGAGCAGTACTTC. Amino acid sequence: CASRTGQGYEQYF.

The CDR3 nucleotides are TGTGCCAGCAGCTTAGAAGTAGTCGGGGAGCAGTTCTTC. This codes for CASSLEVVGEQFF. V gene TRBV7-9 combines with J gene TRBJ2-1, with unresolved D. V was cut by 1 base and J by 10 bases, with 11 bases left in between. The CDR3 loop spans 13 amino acids. Looked up from germline, CDR1 is SEHNR and CDR2 is FQNEAQ (reference sequence).

This clonotype has a count of ten or more. This chain joins TRBV12-3 or TRBV12-4 and TRBJ2-3; D gene uncertain. The length of the CDR3 is 15 residues. Trimming shortened V by 6 bases and J by 0 bases, and 13 bases separated the two germline ends. The DNA of the CDR3 is TGTGCCAGCAGCGATAAACCGGACAGCACAGATACGCAGTATTTT. It encodes CASSDKPDSTDTQYF.

This clonotype was counted many times. The CDR3 spells CASSFRVTEDTEAFF. The CDR3 region has the DNA TGTGCCAGCAGCTTCAGGGTAACTGAAGACACTGAAGCTTTCTTT. The rearrangement uses TRBV7-2 and TRBJ1-1; a possible D gene is TRBD1 (5 bases). This CDR3 spans 15 amino acids. Germline CDR1 is SGHTA and CDR2 is FQGNSA. Trimming pared 3 bases from V and 3 bases from J, leaving 14 bases between.

This clonotype was seen ten or more times. This chain joins TRBV20-1 and TRBJ2-3, with TRBD2 identical over 8 bases. The V gene's germline CDR1 is DFQATT and CDR2 SNEGSKA (reference sequence). The CDR3 is made up of 13 amino acids. V lost 7 bases, J lost 3 bases, and 6 bases stayed unmatched. The CDR3 sequence is CSVSGGRTDTQYF. CDR3 sequence (DNA): TGCAGTGTATCGGGCGGGAGGACAGATACGCAGTATTTT.

The chain carries TRBV7-2 and TRBJ1-1, with TRBD1 identical over 10 bases. V was clipped by 1 base and J by 5 bases; unmatched bases: 13. CDR1 and CDR2 (germline): SGHTA, FQGNSA. CDR3 length equals 18 residues. The CDR3 region has the DNA TGTGCCAGCAGCTTAGGGGTTGTAGGGACAGGGGTATTTACTGAAGCTTTCTTT. It translates to CASSLGVVGTGVFTEAFF.

In regard to this clonotype: This may arise from a read error, as a much more abundant clone is one base away. The J gene is TRBJ2-3, the V gene TRBV7-2; D unresolved. The CDR3 runs 15 residues. Germline-derived CDR1 and CDR2 are SGHTA and FQGNSA. Trimming pared 5 bases from V and 0 bases from J, leaving 12 bases between. The CDR3 DNA sequence: TGTGCCAGCAGCGACTCGGCCGAGAGCACAGATACGCAGTATTTT. Its translation is CASSDSAESTDTQYF.

This clonotype has a count of ten or more. The chain combines TRBV5-1 with TRBJ2-3; a weak D match, TRBD1 (5 bases). The V end lost 4 bases, the J end lost 3 bases, and 12 bases lay between the germline ends. Germline CDR1 and CDR2: SGHRS and YFSETQ. The CDR3 runs 14 residues. Here the CDR3 DNA reads TGCGCCAGCAGCACAGGACCTTCTACAGATACGCAGTATTTT. Translation: CASSTGPSTDTQYF.

The sample holds many counts of this clonotype. V is TRBV6-6 and J is TRBJ2-7; 9 bases align to TRBD2. This CDR3 is 15 amino acids long. The ends lost 5 bases at V and 4 bases at J; junction bases unmatched: 9. Looked up from germline, CDR1 is MNHNY and CDR2 is SVGAGI (reference sequence). The CDR3 is CASSGGGLAPYEQYF. For the CDR3, the DNA is TGTGCCAGCAGTGGCGGAGGACTAGCGCCTTACGAGCAGTACTTC.

This clonotype was detected only a few times. The J gene is TRBJ1-6, the V gene TRBV11-2; maybe TRBD1 (6 bases). The CDR3 is 17 amino acids. The V end was cut by 0 bases, the J end by 7 bases, with 16 bases between. Germline CDR1 reads SGHAT; CDR2 reads FQNNGV. The CDR3 spells CASSLDSPGASNSPLHF. In DNA, the CDR3 is TGTGCCAGCAGCTTAGATTCCCCGGGGGCTTCGAATTCACCCCTCCACTTT.

This clonotype was seen ten or more times. The gene calls are TRBV7-9 and TRBJ1-2; 11 positions match TRBD1. The V and J ends lost 4 bases and 3 bases, in that order; junction bases with no gene match: 10. The CDR3 totals 17 residues. The germline V gene encodes CDR1 SEHNR and CDR2 FQNEAQ (reference sequence). The CDR3 bases are TGTGCCAGCAGCTCTCCTCGGACAGGGGGCGACTACTATGGCTACACCTTC. Encoded protein: CASSSPRTGGDYYGYTF. Looking up the rest from reference TRBV7-9 and TRBJ1-2 gives the full variable domain: DTGVSQNPRHKITKRGQNVTFRCDPISEHNRLYWYRQTLGQGPEFLTYFQNEAQLEKSRLLSDRFSAERPKGSFSTLEIQRTEQGDSAMYLCASSSPRTGGDYYGYTFGSGTRLTVV.

This clonotype was seen ten or more times. V is TRBV6-6 and J is TRBJ1-2; D remains ambiguous. The CDR3 covers 13 residues. With 6 bases removed from V and 6 bases from J, the gap between germline ends came to 14 bases. Germline loops: CDR1 MNHNY, CDR2 SVGAGI (reference sequence). The CDR3 reads CASSVLVMDGYTF. CDR3 DNA sequence: TGTGCCAGCAGCGTATTGGTAATGGATGGCTACACCTTC.

V is TRBV6-2 or TRBV6-3 and J is TRBJ2-1; D is perhaps TRBD2 (6 bases). There are 15 residues in the CDR3. CDR1 and CDR2 from the germline V gene are MNHEY and SVGEGT. The ends were cut back, 8 bases at V and 4 bases at J, with 18 bases in the middle. CDR3 nucleotide sequence: TGTGCCAGCGGGGGACTCTCCCTTTTATACAATGAGCAGTTCTTC. Its protein is CASGGLSLLYNEQFF.

V is TRBV5-4 and J is TRBJ2-1; a weak D match, TRBD2 (6 bases). The CDR3 contains 14 residues. V dropped 7 bases and J dropped 6 bases, with 17 bases sitting between them. Germline CDR1 reads SGHNT; CDR2 reads YYREEE (reference sequence). The CDR3 nucleotides are TGTGCCAGCCCGCGGGGTAGCGGTTCCAATGAGCAGTTCTTC. It yields the protein CASPRGSGSNEQFF.

This chain connects TRBV25-1 to TRBJ2-3; 7 bases map to TRBD2. After removal of 5 bases from V and 2 bases from J, the junction contained 4 bases not matched to a gene. Germline CDR1 and CDR2: MGHDK and SYGVNS. The CDR3 runs to 14 residues. The CDR3 region has the DNA TGTGCCAGCAGTCATGCGGGAGCCACAGATACGCAGTATTTT. Its protein product is CASSHAGATDTQYF.

As to this clonotype: This may be a read error, as it is one base from a much larger clone. The chain is built from TRBV9 and TRBJ2-7; D possibly corresponds to TRBD2 (6 bases). Germline V gene data show CDR1 as SGDLS and CDR2 as YYNGEE. The CDR3 is made up of 15 amino acids. The CDR3 nucleotides are TGTGCCAGCAGTGGCCGAGCGGGCGAGTCCTACAAGCAGTACTTC. Translated, it gives CASSGRAGESYKQYF. Full variable domain (rest looked up from reference TRBV9 and TRBJ2-7): DSGVTQTPKHLITATGQRVTLRCSPRSGDLSVYWYQQSLDQGLQFLIQYYNGEERAKGNILERFSAQQFPDLHSELNLSSLELGDSALYFCASSGRAGESYKQYFGPGTRLTVT.